This record concerns one TCR beta chain sequence. The antigen is not known. The ends lost 0 bases at V and 3 bases at J; junction bases unmatched: 9. CDR1 is SGDLS, CDR2 YYNGEE, per germline. The CDR3 is 17 residues long. 60 Vbeta and 13 Jbeta primers were used in PCR. The protocol was immunoSEQ multiplex PCR, while the TCRdb copy is restricted to in-frame clones and leaves out a portion. The sample has about 140,000 clones, 82% seen once; the top ten hold roughly 3.2%. The data stem from a study of cytomegalovirus exposure and HLA in healthy donors. General observations from the study: From TCR beta sequences, most subjects' HLA-A and HLA-B alleles were reportedly predicted accurately. Association of a missense DCLRE1C variant with TCR beta V- and J-gene trimming was reported in a later analysis.

V usage is TRBV9 and J usage is TRBJ2-3; 8 bases agree with TRBD2. The source is a man between 18 and 29 years old in good health and CMV-seropositive. Sequencing was done on a sample of PBMCs. CDR3 nucleotides: TGTGCCAGCAGCGTAGAAGGTAGCGGGATAACGACAGATACGCAGTATTTT. This gives the protein CASSVEGSGITTDTQYF.